The sequence of this T cell receptor (beta chain) was determined in a study of glioma-infiltrating T cells. V dropped 6 bases and J dropped 5; count of bases not matched to a gene: 3. This CDR3 is 13 amino acids long. The iRepertoire nested amplicon-rescue multiplex PCR amplified TCR alpha and beta CDR3s from RNA. MiXCR, run by TCRdb on the multiplex PCR reads, gives a single entry per CDR3 protein. Of under 200,000 distinct CDR3 sequences listed, about 32% were seen once; the top ten hold 20% to 25%. Many counts were recorded for this clonotype. The gene calls are TRBV12-3 or TRBV12-4 and TRBJ2-1, with TRBD1 matching 8 bases. The receptor was derived from a human donor with low-grade glioma or glioblastoma, undergoing nonglioma brain surgery, or in good health (not recorded which). The sequencing input was glioma tissue, nonneoplastic brain tissue, or PBMCs (not recorded which). The CDR3 sequence is CASRPGQDNEQFF. CDR3 DNA sequence: TGTGCCAGCAGACCGGGACAGGACAATGAGCAGTTCTTC.